The clone carrying this TCR beta chain has only a few counts. As yet, its antigen is unknown. The data originate from a study of blood T cells in healthy people across ages. Those donating, healthy Caucasian individuals from Russia, were aged roughly 6 to 90. Every donor contributed about 10 milliliters of peripheral blood by blood draw. Regarding the study as a whole: The CMV status of each donor remained undetermined, and this could have confounded shifts in expanded clonotypes.

The germline V gene has CDR1 SGHRS and CDR2 YFSETQ. This CDR3 contains 17 residues. V lost 3 bases and J lost 4; bases outside the gene matches: 11. Combining a sample-barcoded 5' primer with a J-beta primer mix, a second PCR ran for roughly 7 to 11 cycles. TCRdb itself ran the 5' RACE reads through MiXCR, one entry per CDR3 protein. The table lists about 900,000 distinct CDR3 sequences, around 46% of them singletons. The chain employs TRBV5-1 and TRBJ2-1; the match to TRBD2 covers 9 bases. Sequenced input: blood. The TCR originated in a man between 25 and 39 years old in good health. This CDR3 is CASSWDPSGGIYNEQFF. The CDR3 nucleotides are TGCGCCAGCAGCTGGGATCCCAGCGGGGGGATATACAATGAGCAGTTCTTC.